These T cell receptor beta chains were read from a single sample in a study of blood T cell repertoires in COVID-19. Using immunoSEQ multiplex PCR, the repertoire was profiled, and TCRdb retains in-frame clones only, with some absent. The sample holds a few hundred thousand clones, 88% seen once. Sequencing was done on a sample of peripheral blood. The receptor source for this set is a man aged 55 to 70 who had recovered from COVID-19. Each CDR3 is given with its conserved first and last residue. D genes are given only for firm matches. Only some rows state a clone size, as once, few, many or a class for expanded clones.

TRBV3-1/TRBV3-2	few	TRBJ2-1	TRBD2	TGTGCCAGCAGCTCGCTAGCGGCAATCTCCTACAATGAGCAGTTCTTC	CASSSLAAISYNEQFF
TRBV12-3/TRBV12-4	-	TRBJ1-2	TRBD1	TGTGCCAGCAGTTTTTGGGACAGGGACGGCTACACCTTC	CASSFWDRDGYTF
TRBV19	-	TRBJ2-3	TRBD1	TGTGCCAGTGGAACAGGGGCCCGCCCCAGCACAGATACGCAGTATTTT	CASGTGARPSTDTQYF
TRBV3-1/TRBV3-2	-	TRBJ1-1	-	TGTGCCAGCACCAAGACAGTTGGGGCGGCTGAAGCTTTCTTT	CASTKTVGAAEAFF
TRBV4-2	-	TRBJ1-4	-	TGTGCCAGCAGCCAAGATAGGGGTGAAAAACTGTTTTTT	CASSQDRGEKLFF
TRBV5-1	-	TRBJ2-5	TRBD2	TGCGCCAGCACTACAGCGGGGGCTGGGGGAGAGACCCAGTACTTC	CASTTAGAGGETQYF
TRBV9	-	TRBJ1-1	TRBD1	TGTGCCAGCAGCGTTAAGGGGGCGAGCACTGAAGCTTTCTTT	CASSVKGASTEAFF
TRBV5-1	-	TRBJ2-7	-	TGCGCCAGCAGCTTGGTAGAATTTGCGGCACCTTACTTC	CASSLVEFAAPYF
TRBV5-6	-	TRBJ1-1	-	TGTGCCAGCAGCTTTGGACAGTTTGAAGCTTTCTTT	CASSFGQFEAFF
TRBV7-3	-	TRBJ2-2	-	TGTGCCAGCAGCCAACAGCAGAACACCGGGGAGCTGTTTTTT	CASSQQQNTGELFF
TRBV7-9	-	TRBJ2-2	TRBD1	TGTGCCAGCAGGTCTGACAGGGGGCAAGCGAACACCGGGGAGCTGTTTTTT	CASRSDRGQANTGELFF
TRBV5-1	-	TRBJ2-5	TRBD1	TGCGCCAGCAGCCCTCCTTTACGGACAGGGGCAGAGACCCAGTACTTC	CASSPPLRTGAETQYF
TRBV4-2	-	TRBJ1-1	-	TGTGCCAGCAGCCAGGACTGGGCGGGGACTGAAGCTTTCTTT	CASSQDWAGTEAFF
TRBV3-1/TRBV3-2	few	TRBJ2-7	-	TGTGCCAGCGCCGGTCACCCATCAGGTGAGCAGTACTTC	CASAGHPSGEQYF
TRBV4-1	-	TRBJ2-7	TRBD2	TGCGCCAGCAGCCAAGACGCAGGACTAGCCTCCTACGAGCAGTACTTC	CASSQDAGLASYEQYF